One and the same sample provided the 13 T cell receptor beta chains below, sequenced in a study of T cell changes during pregnancy in multiple sclerosis. Assay: immunoSEQ multiplex PCR; the TCRdb copy retains only in-frame clones and omits some. This table has approximately 41,000 clones, roughly 88% appearing once. The sequenced sample was PBMCs (not recorded whether the cells were cultured). Source of these receptors: a female donor with multiple sclerosis, enrolled in a pregnancy study.

This clone was detected only a few times. This sequence joins TRBV9 and TRBJ1-2, with 9 positions matching TRBD1. The CDR3 has 15 residues. Per the germline V gene, CDR1 is SGDLS and CDR2 is YYNGEE. The J segment lost 3 bases and the V segment lost 3 bases, leaving 6 bases of the junction unmatched. The CDR3 nucleotides are TGTGCCAGCAGCGGCCGGGACAGGGATCACTATGGCTACACCTTC. Translating gives CASSGRDRDHYGYTF.

This clone has a single count. The CDR3 loop reads CASSMEGQWDEQFF. CDR3 DNA: TGTGCCAGTAGTATGGAAGGACAATGGGATGAGCAGTTCTTC. The J gene is TRBJ2-1, the V gene TRBV19, with D possibly being TRBD1 (5 bases). Trimming left V 3 bases short and J 8 bases short, with 14 bases between. Looked up from germline, CDR1 is LNHDA and CDR2 is SQIVND (reference sequence). This CDR3 contains 14 residues.

The V call is TRBV6-4, the J call TRBJ1-1; 7 bases are shared with TRBD1. The J segment lost 1 base and the V segment lost 8 bases, leaving 7 bases of the junction unmatched. In germline, CDR1 is MRHNA, CDR2 SNTAGT. This CDR3 has 14 amino acids. The CDR3 coding sequence is TGTGCCAGCTCTCCGGACAGGCGGAACACTGAAGCTTTCTTT. It translates to CASSPDRRNTEAFF.

The chain uses TRBV7-9 and TRBJ2-7, with D tentatively TRBD2 (6 bases). Deletions cut 4 bases from V and 3 bases from J, with 10 bases between. Germline lookup yields CDR1 SEHNR and CDR2 FQNEAQ (reference sequence). CDR3 length: 13 residues. This CDR3 is CASSSGTYYEQYF. CDR3 in DNA: TGTGCCAGCAGCTCCGGGACTTACTACGAGCAGTACTTC.

The V gene is TRBV4-1, the J gene TRBJ1-2, with D perhaps TRBD1 (6 bases). Germline V gives CDR1 MGHRA, CDR2 YSYEKL. The CDR3 spans 15 residues. V was cut by 0 bases and J by 7 bases, with 15 bases left in between. The CDR3 coding sequence is TGCGCCAGCAGCCAAGATGGCCAGGGGCTCCCTGGCTACACCTTC. This encodes CASSQDGQGLPGYTF.

This sequence joins TRBV28 and TRBJ1-1, with unresolved D. Trimming removed 6 bases at V and 11 bases at J, with 16 bases between. This CDR3 has 12 residues. Germline V lookup: CDR1 MDHEN, CDR2 SYDVKM. DNA for the CDR3: TGTGCCAGCAGCCTAAGAGCCCTGGAGGCTTTCTTT. It is translated as CASSLRALEAFF.

The chain has TRBV30 and TRBJ1-3, with D possibly matching TRBD1 (5 bases). The CDR3 is made up of 16 amino acids. The V end lost 3 bases, the J end lost 2 bases, and 17 bases lay between the germline ends. Germline CDR1 and CDR2: GTSNPN and SVGIG (reference sequence). CDR3 sequence reads: CAWSPMGQGPGNTIYF. The CDR3 DNA sequence: TGTGCCTGGAGCCCAATGGGGCAGGGACCTGGAAACACCATATATTTT.

The V and J genes are TRBV30 and TRBJ1-5; TRBD1 agrees at 8 bases. Germline V gives CDR1 GTSNPN, CDR2 SVGIG (reference sequence). This CDR3 is built from 15 residues. V shed 2 bases and J 2 bases; nucleotides not matched to a gene: 5. For the CDR3, the DNA is TGTGCCTGGAGTATGACAGGGGACGGCAATCAGCCCCAGCATTTT. It yields the protein CAWSMTGDGNQPQHF.

This rearrangement joins TRBV29-1 to TRBJ2-7, with a possible D match to TRBD1 (6 bases). Germline V gene data show CDR1 as SQVTM and CDR2 as ANQGSEA. With 6 bases removed from V and 0 bases from J, the gap between germline ends came to 18 bases. The CDR3 consists of 15 residues. The CDR3 spells CSVRPLGADSYEQYF. The CDR3 DNA is TGCAGCGTGCGACCCTTGGGGGCCGACTCCTACGAGCAGTACTTC.

Note on this clone: This clone may be a read error of a much larger clone one base away. The chain joins TRBV4-1 to TRBJ2-5; D tentatively reads TRBD1 or TRBD2 (5 bases each). This CDR3 region has 16 residues. The V end lost 0 bases, the J end lost 2 bases, and 13 bases lay between the germline ends. CDR1 and CDR2 (germline): MGHRA, YSYEKL. This chain's CDR3 is CASSQDRGRQQETQYF. In nucleotides, the CDR3 is TGCGCCAGCAGCCAAGATCGGGGCAGACAACAAGAGACCCAGTACTTC.

This chain joins TRBV6-5 and TRBJ1-5; D is perhaps TRBD1 (6 bases). CDR3 length: 14 residues. The germline V gene has CDR1 MNHEY and CDR2 SVGAGI. Trimming took 6 bases from V and 8 from J, leaving 17 bases between them. CDR3 sequence reads: CASSTPGAGEPQHF. DNA of the CDR3: TGTGCCAGCAGCACACCAGGGGCCGGGGAGCCCCAGCATTTT.

The J gene is TRBJ1-4, the V gene TRBV5-1; maybe TRBD1 (5 bases). Trimming cost V 4 bases and J 0 bases, with 7 bases left between them. The CDR3 sequence is 14 residues long. Germline CDR1 is SGHRS and CDR2 is YFSETQ. CDR3 in amino acids: CASSGGTTNEKLFF. CDR3 DNA sequence: TGCGCCAGCAGCGGGGGGACAACTAATGAAAAACTGTTTTTT.

V is TRBV6-1 and J is TRBJ2-1; 8 bases map to TRBD2. Germline CDR1 and CDR2: MNHNS and SASEGT. CDR3 length equals 16 residues. With 1 base clipped from V and 7 bases from J, the junction kept 9 bases outside the gene matches. The CDR3 sequence: CASSEGPSGGQNEQFF. CDR3 sequence (DNA): TGTGCCAGCAGTGAAGGTCCATCGGGGGGGCAAAATGAGCAGTTCTTC.